The source of this T cell receptor (beta chain) is a study of blood T cell repertoires in COVID-19. Method: immunoSEQ multiplex PCR; TCRdb's copy keeps in-frame clones and lacks some. The sample contains roughly 56,000 clones, around 87% of which appear only once. The source is a man aged 50 to 60 with active COVID-19. Sequenced sample: peripheral blood.

The CDR3 region is CASSQGAGGRDTQYF. In DNA, the CDR3 is TGTGCCAGCAGCCAAGGAGCGGGAGGGCGAGATACGCAGTATTTT. This chain joins TRBV3-1 (or the pseudogene TRBV3-2) and TRBJ2-3; 10 bases agree with TRBD2. The CDR3 length is 15 residues. The germline V gene encodes CDR1 LGHDT and CDR2 YNNKEL (reference sequence). V shed 1 base and J 5 bases; nucleotides not matched to a gene: 3.